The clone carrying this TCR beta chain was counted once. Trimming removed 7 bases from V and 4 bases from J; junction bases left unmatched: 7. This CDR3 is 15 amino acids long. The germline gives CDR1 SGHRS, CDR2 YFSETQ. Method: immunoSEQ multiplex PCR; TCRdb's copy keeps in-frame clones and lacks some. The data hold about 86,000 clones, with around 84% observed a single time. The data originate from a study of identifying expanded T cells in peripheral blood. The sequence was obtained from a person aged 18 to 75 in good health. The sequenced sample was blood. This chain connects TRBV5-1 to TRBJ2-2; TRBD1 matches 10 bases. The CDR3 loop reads CASRRQGASTGELFF. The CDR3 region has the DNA TGCGCCAGCCGCAGACAGGGGGCTTCCACCGGGGAGCTGTTTTTT.